This T cell receptor (beta chain) was retrieved from a study of memory CD4+ T cells and cytomegalovirus serostatus. Study in general: Healthy Belgian adult donors included about nine CMV-positive and 24 CMV-negative people.

The CDR3 loop spans 16 amino acids. J gave up 7 bases and V 4 bases, and 16 bases lay outside the gene matches. Germline V lookup: CDR1 SGHNT, CDR2 YYREEE (reference sequence). Authors' methods: Out-of-frame sequences were removed, leaving 2 million to 2.5 million distinct TCRbeta sequences. Method: immunoSEQ multiplex PCR; TCRdb's copy keeps in-frame clones and lacks some. The DNA was the basis for D and trimming; V, J and clone size are from that table. The sample yields under 55,000 clones, around 76% seen once. Single viable CD3+CD4+CD8-CD45RO+ cells were sorted as the memory CD4+ T cells. This clonotype was sampled from an adult in good health and CMV-seronegative. Sequencing input: memory CD4+ T cells from blood. The chain links TRBV5-4 to TRBJ1-1; TRBD1 matches 7 bases. CDR3 nucleotides: TGTGCCAGCAGCAGAGCGACAGGGATGAAAAACGGTGAAGCTTTCTTT. It translates to CASSRATGMKNGEAFF.